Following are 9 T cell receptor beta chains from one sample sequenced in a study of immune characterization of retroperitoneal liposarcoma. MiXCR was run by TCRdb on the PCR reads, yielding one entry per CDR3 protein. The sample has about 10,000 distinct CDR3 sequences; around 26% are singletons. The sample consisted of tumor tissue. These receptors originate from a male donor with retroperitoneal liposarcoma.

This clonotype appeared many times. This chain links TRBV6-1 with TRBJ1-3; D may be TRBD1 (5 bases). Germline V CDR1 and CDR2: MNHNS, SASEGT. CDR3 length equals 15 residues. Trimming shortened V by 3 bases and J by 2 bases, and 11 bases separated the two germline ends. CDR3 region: CASSEGQVPGNTIYF. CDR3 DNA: TGTGCCAGCAGTGAGGGGCAGGTCCCTGGAAACACCATATATTTT.

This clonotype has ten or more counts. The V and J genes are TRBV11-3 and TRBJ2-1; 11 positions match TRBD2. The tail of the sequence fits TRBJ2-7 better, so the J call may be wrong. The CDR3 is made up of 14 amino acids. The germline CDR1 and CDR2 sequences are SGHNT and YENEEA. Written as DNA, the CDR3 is TGTGCCAGCAGCGACCGGACTAGCGGGCTTGAGCAGTACTTC. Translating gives CASSDRTSGLEQYF.

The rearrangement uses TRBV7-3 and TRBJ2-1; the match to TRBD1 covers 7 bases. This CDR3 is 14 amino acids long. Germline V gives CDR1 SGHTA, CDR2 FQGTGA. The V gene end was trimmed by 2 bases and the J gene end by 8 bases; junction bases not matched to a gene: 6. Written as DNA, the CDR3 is TGTGCCAGCAGCTTACACAGGGGTAGTGATGAGCAGTTCTTC. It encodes CASSLHRGSDEQFF.

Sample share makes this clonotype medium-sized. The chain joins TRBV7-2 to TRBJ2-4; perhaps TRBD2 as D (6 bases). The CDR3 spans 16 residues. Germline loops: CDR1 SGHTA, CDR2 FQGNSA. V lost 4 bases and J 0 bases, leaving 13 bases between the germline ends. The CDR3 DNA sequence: TGTGCCAGCAGCTACCGCGGGGCCGGAGCCAAAAACATTCAGTACTTC. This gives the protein CASSYRGAGAKNIQYF. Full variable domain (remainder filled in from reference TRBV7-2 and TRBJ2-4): GAGVSQSPSNKVTEKGKDVELRCDPISGHTALYWYRQSLGQGLEFLIYFQGNSAPDKSGLPSDRFSAERTGGSVSTLTIQRTQQEDSAVYLCASSYRGAGAKNIQYFGAGTRLSVL.

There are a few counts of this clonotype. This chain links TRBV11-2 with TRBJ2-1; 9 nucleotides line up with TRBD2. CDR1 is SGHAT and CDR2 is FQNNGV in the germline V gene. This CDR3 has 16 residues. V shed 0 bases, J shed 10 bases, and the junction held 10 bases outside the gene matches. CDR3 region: CASSLEPASGIWEQFF. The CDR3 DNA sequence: TGTGCCAGCAGCTTAGAGCCGGCTAGCGGGATTTGGGAGCAGTTCTTC.

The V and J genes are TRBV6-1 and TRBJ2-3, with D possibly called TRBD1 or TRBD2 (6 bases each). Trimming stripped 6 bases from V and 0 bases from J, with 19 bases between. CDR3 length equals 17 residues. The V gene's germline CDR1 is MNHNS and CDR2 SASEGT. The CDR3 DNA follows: TGTGCCAGCAGCCCGGACGGAGGGGGGCCGAGCACAGATACGCAGTATTTT. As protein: CASSPDGGGPSTDTQYF.

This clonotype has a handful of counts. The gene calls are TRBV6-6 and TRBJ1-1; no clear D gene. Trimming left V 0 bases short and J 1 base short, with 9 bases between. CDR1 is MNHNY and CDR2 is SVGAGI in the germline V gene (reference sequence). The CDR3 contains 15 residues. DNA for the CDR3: TGTGCCAGCAGTTACTCGAACAAGGGGAACACTGAAGCTTTCTTT. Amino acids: CASSYSNKGNTEAFF.

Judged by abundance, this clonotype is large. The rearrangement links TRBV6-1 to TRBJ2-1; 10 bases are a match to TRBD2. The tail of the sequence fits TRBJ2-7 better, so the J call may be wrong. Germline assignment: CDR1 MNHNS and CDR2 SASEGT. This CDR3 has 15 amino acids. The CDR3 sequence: CASSEGLAILPEQYF. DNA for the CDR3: TGTGCCAGCAGTGAGGGACTAGCGATTCTTCCGGAGCAGTACTTC.

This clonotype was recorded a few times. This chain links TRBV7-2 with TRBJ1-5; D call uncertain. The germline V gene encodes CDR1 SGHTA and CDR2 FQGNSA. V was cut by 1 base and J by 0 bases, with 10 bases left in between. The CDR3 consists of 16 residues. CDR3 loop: CASSLDAGFSNQPQHF. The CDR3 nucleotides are TGTGCCAGCAGCTTAGACGCGGGGTTTAGCAATCAGCCCCAGCATTTT.